In its sample, the clone carrying this T cell receptor beta chain was seen a few times. As the sequencing template, cDNA was produced by extracting RNA and reverse transcribing it. TCRdb keeps only in-frame clones here, not all; method: immunoSEQ multiplex PCR. The sample contains 150,000 or so clones, around 47% of which appear only once. The sample comes from a study of CD8+ T cells in alopecia areata. The V end was cut by 1 base, the J end by 3 bases, with 13 bases between. The length of the CDR3 is 15 residues. The germline V gene has CDR1 MNHEY and CDR2 SVGAGI. Sequencing was done on a sample of CD4+ T cells sorted from blood. The chain joins TRBV6-5 to TRBJ2-7, with D uncertain. The receptor was derived from a human donor with alopecia areata. CDR3 in amino acids: CASSYLPMTDYEQYF. The CDR3 DNA sequence: TGTGCCAGCAGTTACTTACCTATGACGGACTACGAGCAGTACTTC.